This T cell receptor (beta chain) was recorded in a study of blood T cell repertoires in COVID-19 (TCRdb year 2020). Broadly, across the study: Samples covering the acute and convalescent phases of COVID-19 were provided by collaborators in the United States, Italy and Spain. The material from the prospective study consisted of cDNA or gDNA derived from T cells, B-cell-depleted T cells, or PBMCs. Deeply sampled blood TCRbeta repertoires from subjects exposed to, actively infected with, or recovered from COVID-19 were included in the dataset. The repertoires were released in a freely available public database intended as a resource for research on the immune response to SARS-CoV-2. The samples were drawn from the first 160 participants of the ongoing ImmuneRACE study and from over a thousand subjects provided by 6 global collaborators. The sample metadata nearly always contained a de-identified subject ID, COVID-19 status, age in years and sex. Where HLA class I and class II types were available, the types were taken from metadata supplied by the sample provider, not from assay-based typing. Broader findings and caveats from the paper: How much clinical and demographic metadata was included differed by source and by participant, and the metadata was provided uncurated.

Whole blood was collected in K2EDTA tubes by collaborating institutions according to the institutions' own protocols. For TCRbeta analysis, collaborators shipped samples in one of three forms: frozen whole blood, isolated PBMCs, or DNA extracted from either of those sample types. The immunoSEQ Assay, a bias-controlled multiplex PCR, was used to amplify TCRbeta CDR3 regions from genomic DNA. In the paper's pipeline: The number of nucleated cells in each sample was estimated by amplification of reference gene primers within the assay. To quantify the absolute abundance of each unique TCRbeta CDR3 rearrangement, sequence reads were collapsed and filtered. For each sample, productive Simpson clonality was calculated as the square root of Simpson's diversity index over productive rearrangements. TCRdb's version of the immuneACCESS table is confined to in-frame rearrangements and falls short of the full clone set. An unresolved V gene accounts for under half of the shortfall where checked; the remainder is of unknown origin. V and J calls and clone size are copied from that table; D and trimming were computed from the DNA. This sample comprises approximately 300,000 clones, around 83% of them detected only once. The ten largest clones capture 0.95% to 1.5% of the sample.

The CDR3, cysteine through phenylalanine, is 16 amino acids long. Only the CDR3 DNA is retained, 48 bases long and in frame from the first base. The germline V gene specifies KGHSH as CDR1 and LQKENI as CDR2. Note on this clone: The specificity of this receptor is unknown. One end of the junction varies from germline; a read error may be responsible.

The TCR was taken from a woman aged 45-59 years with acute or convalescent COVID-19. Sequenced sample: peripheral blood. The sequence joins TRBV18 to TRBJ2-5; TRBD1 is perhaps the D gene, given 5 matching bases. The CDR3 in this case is CASSPPGAKPQETQYF. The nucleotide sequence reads TGTGCCAGCTCTCCACCTGGGGCCAAACCCCAAGAGACCCAGTACTTC.